Each of the 26 T cell receptor beta chains below was sequenced from the same sample in a study of blood T cell repertoires in COVID-19. Profiled with immunoSEQ multiplex PCR; TCRdb holds only in-frame clones, not every one. The table includes approximately 99,000 clones, 85% to 90% detected once. What was sequenced was peripheral blood. These receptors all stem from a woman between 55 and 75 years old in a cohort sampled during active or convalescent COVID-19.

The chain uses TRBV6-2 or TRBV6-3 and TRBJ1-5; unclear D gene. This CDR3 has 17 residues. Trimming pared 0 bases from V and 0 bases from J, leaving 12 bases between. CDR1 and CDR2 (germline): MNHEY, SVGEGT. DNA of the CDR3: TGTGCCAGCAGTTACTCGGGATCAGACTATAGCAATCAGCCCCAGCATTTT. It specifies CASSYSGSDYSNQPQHF.

The CDR3 spells CASSPGQGTRGGNTIYF. CDR3 nucleotide sequence: TGCGCCAGCAGCCCGGGACAGGGCACTCGGGGGGGAAACACCATATATTTT. The chain combines TRBV5-1 with TRBJ1-3; 9 nucleotides agree with TRBD1. Trimming removed 4 bases from V and 4 bases from J; junction bases left unmatched: 12. Germline V lookup: CDR1 SGHRS, CDR2 YFSETQ. This CDR3 is built from 17 residues.

For this clone: The same CDR3 arises from other DNA sequences in this sample as well. The chain uses TRBV10-3 and TRBJ1-1; 9 positions agree with TRBD1. The CDR3 runs 12 residues. Germline assignment: CDR1 ENHRY and CDR2 SYGVKD. The trim removed 6 bases at V and 5 bases at J, leaving 1 base unmatched. The CDR3 coding sequence is TGTGCCATCAGGACAGGGGGGACTGAAGCTTTCTTT. Protein product: CAIRTGGTEAFF.

This chain connects TRBV9 to TRBJ2-2, with D tentatively TRBD1 (5 bases). CDR3 length: 14 amino acids. Germline loops: CDR1 SGDLS, CDR2 YYNGEE. Trimming pared 1 base from V and 7 bases from J, leaving 11 bases between. DNA for the CDR3: TGTGCCAGCAGCGTAATAGGGGTCGGCGGGGAGCTGTTTTTT. Its protein product is CASSVIGVGGELFF.

The V and J genes are TRBV3-1 (or the pseudogene TRBV3-2) and TRBJ2-5; 9 bases are shared with TRBD1. The V gene end was trimmed by 3 bases and the J gene end by 9 bases; junction bases not matched to a gene: 8. The germline gives CDR1 LGHDT, CDR2 YNNKEL (reference sequence). The CDR3 consists of 14 residues. CDR3 loop: CASSQEGTGWAQYF. The CDR3 DNA reads as TGTGCCAGCAGCCAGGAGGGGACAGGGTGGGCCCAGTACTTC.

This clone has a count of ten or more. V and J are TRBV7-9 and TRBJ2-3; TRBD2 is a possible D gene (6 bases). The V gene's germline CDR1 is SEHNR and CDR2 FQNEAQ (reference sequence). V lost 3 bases and J lost 4, with 11 bases in between. This CDR3 region has 14 residues. The CDR3 DNA sequence: TGTGCCAGCAGCTTCGAGGGAGGTGCAGATACGCAGTATTTT. Encoded protein: CASSFEGGADTQYF.

The J gene is TRBJ2-2, the V gene TRBV7-9, with D uncertain. The germline V gene encodes CDR1 SEHNR and CDR2 FQNEAQ (reference sequence). V lost 6 bases and J lost 6, with 23 bases in between. The CDR3 covers 17 residues. Written as DNA, the CDR3 is TGTGCCAGCAGGCCCAATCAAGAGCGAATCACTCCCGGGGAGCTGTTTTTT. This encodes CASRPNQERITPGELFF.

The chain has TRBV6-2 or TRBV6-3 and TRBJ1-5; D might be TRBD1 (5 bases). Per germline, CDR1 MNHEY and CDR2 SVGEGT. V gave up 5 bases and J gave up 2 bases, with 13 bases separating them. There are 15 residues in the CDR3. The CDR3 reads CASSTFRGGNQPQHF. The CDR3, as DNA: TGTGCCAGCAGTACTTTTCGGGGGGGCAATCAGCCCCAGCATTTT.

CDR3 DNA: TGTGCCAGCAGGGGGAGGGAGACCCAGTACTTC. Protein product: CASRGRETQYF. The V and J genes are TRBV2 and TRBJ2-5, with D perhaps matching TRBD2 (6 bases). V was trimmed by 6 bases and J by 5 bases, leaving 7 bases between them. Germline V CDR1 and CDR2: SNHLY, FYNNEI. The CDR3 is made up of 11 amino acids.

The chain couples TRBV10-3 to TRBJ2-1, with TRBD2 matching 9 bases. V gave up 0 bases and J gave up 7 bases; unmatched junction bases: 13. The CDR3 runs to 18 residues. In germline, CDR1 is ENHRY, CDR2 SYGVKD. The CDR3 nucleotides read TGTGCCATCAGTGAGTCGGCAGGCGGCGGGGGGGCCGGGAATGAGCAGTTCTTC. Amino acids: CAISESAGGGGAGNEQFF.

This rearrangement joins TRBV6-5 to TRBJ2-3; the D gene is possibly TRBD2 (6 bases). The CDR3 has 15 amino acids. V dropped 2 bases and J dropped 2 bases, with 11 bases sitting between them. In germline, CDR1 is MNHEY, CDR2 SVGAGI. The CDR3 is CASSYSGPNTDTQYF. The CDR3 nucleotides read TGTGCCAGCAGTTACAGCGGGCCGAACACAGATACGCAGTATTTT.

This chain joins TRBV20-1 and TRBJ2-5, with TRBD2 as a possible D gene (6 bases). Germline CDR1 reads DFQATT; CDR2 reads SNEGSKA (reference sequence). The CDR3 is 14 amino acids. V was shortened by 3 bases and J by 5 bases, with 16 bases between the two germline ends. The CDR3 sequence: CSASQWGESETQYF. The CDR3 nucleotides are TGCAGTGCTAGTCAGTGGGGGGAATCGGAGACCCAGTACTTC.

The rearrangement joins TRBV4-1 to TRBJ2-1, with 8 positions matching TRBD2. CDR3 length: 15 residues. Germline CDR1 MGHRA, CDR2 YSYEKL. The V segment lost 5 bases and the J segment 4 bases; nucleotides outside the gene matches: 7. This chain's CDR3 is CASSGTGGAYNEQFF. Here the CDR3 DNA reads TGCGCCAGCAGCGGAACGGGAGGGGCGTACAATGAGCAGTTCTTC.

This sequence joins TRBV6-5 and TRBJ1-5, with 9 bases lining up with TRBD1. V lost 4 bases, J lost 7 bases, and 2 bases stayed unmatched. The CDR3 runs to 13 residues. Germline CDR1 is MNHEY and CDR2 is SVGAGI. CDR3 sequence (DNA): TGTGCCAGCAGTTCAGACAGGGGGCAGCCCCAGCATTTT. Its protein product is CASSSDRGQPQHF.

The chain joins TRBV5-1 to TRBJ2-7, with a possible D match to TRBD1 (6 bases). Germline CDR1 reads SGHRS; CDR2 reads YFSETQ. The CDR3 has 12 amino acids. Between the trimmed V and J ends, which lost 6 bases and 2 bases, there was a span of 9 bases. CDR3 sequence: CASKGQTYEQYF. CDR3 bases: TGCGCCAGCAAAGGACAGACCTACGAGCAGTACTTC.

The rearrangement uses TRBV27 and TRBJ1-4; 7 bases agree with TRBD1. The CDR3 has 14 amino acids. V lost 5 bases, J lost 8 bases, and 8 bases stayed unmatched. The V gene's germline CDR1 is MNHEY and CDR2 SMNVEV (reference sequence). The CDR3 nucleotides read TGTGCCAGCAGTCCGACAGGGAGGAACGAAAAACTGTTTTTT. It encodes CASSPTGRNEKLFF.

The rearrangement links TRBV19 to TRBJ1-2; weak D call: TRBD1 (5 bases). CDR3 length: 15 residues. Trimming removed 3 bases from V and 0 bases from J, with 11 bases in between. Looked up from germline, CDR1 is LNHDA and CDR2 is SQIVND (reference sequence). CDR3 loop: CASSILTAANYGYTF. The CDR3 nucleotides are TGTGCCAGTAGTATTTTGACAGCCGCTAACTATGGCTACACCTTC.

In the case of this clone: The germline gene is not matched at one end of the junction; a read error may be the cause. The chain joins TRBV4-1 to TRBJ2-7; tentatively, D is TRBD1 (5 bases). The CDR3 extends over 13 amino acids. Germline V lookup: CDR1 MGHRA, CDR2 YSYEKL. CDR3 sequence: CASSQEGVGRSLF. CDR3 coding DNA: TGCGCCAGCAGCCAAGAAGGGGTAGGGCGCTCGCTCTTC.

The V and J genes are TRBV5-3 and TRBJ1-3; D gene uncertain. TRBV5-3 is an ORF; its function is uncertain. Trimming removed 3 bases from V and 3 bases from J, with 16 bases in between. This CDR3 has 16 amino acids. CDR3 nucleotides: TGTGCCAGAAGCTCTGAGGAGGGTAAGGTTGGAAACACCATATATTTT. Its protein product is CARSSEEGKVGNTIYF.

The chain employs TRBV29-1 and TRBJ1-5, with 8 bases that match TRBD1. The CDR3 contains 13 residues. Germline trimming cut 7 bases from V and 10 bases from J; bases unmatched to any gene: 12. The germline gives CDR1 SQVTM, CDR2 ANQGSEA. CDR3 region: CSARQGPGQPQHF. CDR3 nucleotides: TGCAGCGCCCGACAGGGGCCAGGACAACCCCAGCATTTT.

This clone has only one observation. The V call is TRBV5-4, the J call TRBJ2-5; possibly TRBD1 for D (5 bases). V was cut by 1 base and J by 5 bases, with 15 bases left in between. This CDR3 is built from 15 residues. Germline V gene data show CDR1 as SGHNT and CDR2 as YYREEE (reference sequence). CDR3: CASSLSSTDGETQYF. CDR3 sequence (DNA): TGTGCCAGCAGCTTGAGCTCGACAGATGGTGAGACCCAGTACTTC.

The gene calls are TRBV28 and TRBJ1-1; D perhaps matches TRBD1 (5 bases). From germline, CDR1 is MDHEN and CDR2 SYDVKM. The CDR3 length is 14 residues. V lost 5 bases, J lost 3 bases, and 13 bases lay in between. CDR3 residues: CASSQGGLYTEAFF. The CDR3, as DNA: TGTGCCAGCAGTCAGGGAGGTTTATACACTGAAGCTTTCTTT.

V is TRBV6-5 and J is TRBJ2-5, with a possible D match to TRBD2 (6 bases). Between the trimmed V and J ends, which lost 0 bases and 10 bases, there was a span of 9 bases. Germline CDR1 reads MNHEY; CDR2 reads SVGAGI. The CDR3 totals 12 residues. The CDR3 here is CASSYSTGVQYF. The DNA of the CDR3 is TGTGCCAGCAGTTACTCGACGGGGGTCCAGTACTTC.

V usage is TRBV7-9 and J usage is TRBJ2-7; D remains ambiguous. CDR3 length: 10 residues. From germline, CDR1 is SEHNR and CDR2 FQNEAQ (reference sequence). The germline V and J ends were trimmed by 5 bases and 9 bases, with 8 bases remaining between them. The CDR3 loop is CASSGEVQYF. In nucleotides, the CDR3 is TGTGCCAGCAGCGGAGAGGTGCAGTACTTC.

The CDR3 region is CASGFSGQRMNTEAFF. The DNA of the CDR3 is TGTGCTAGTGGTTTTTCGGGACAAAGAATGAACACTGAAGCTTTCTTT. The rearrangement joins TRBV12-5 to TRBJ1-1; maybe TRBD1 (6 bases). Per the germline V gene, CDR1 is LGHNT and CDR2 is FRNRAP. The CDR3 consists of 16 residues. The V end lost 3 bases, the J end lost 0 bases, and 14 bases lay between the germline ends.

CDR3 nucleotide sequence: TGTGCCAGCAGCTTAAGTTGGTCGACAGCTGGTTTCCACGAGCAGTACTTC. It translates to CASSLSWSTAGFHEQYF. The chain employs TRBV5-6 and TRBJ2-7; weak D call: TRBD1 (5 bases). CDR1 and CDR2 (germline): SGHDT, YYEEEE. The ends were cut back, 2 bases at V and 5 bases at J, with 23 bases in the middle. There are 17 residues in the CDR3.